The source of this T cell receptor (beta chain) is a study of response to subunit inactivated influenza vaccine (dated 2018 in TCRdb). Study-level background: To follow how T cells responded to a trivalent subunit inactivated influenza vaccine, the researchers relied on deep quantitative profiling of the T cell receptor repertoire.

What the authors observed across the whole study: According to the authors, only a limited number of new T cells may be recruited by each seasonal influenza vaccination.

Libraries were built with RT-PCR. This sample was sequenced with an Illumina HiSeq 2500. TCRdb reran the public reads through fastp at Q25 and MiXCR, keeping productive beta chains. Duplicate CDR3 protein sequences are folded into a single record with the most common DNA and genes. This sample has roughly 710,000 distinct CDR3 sequences in its table, and 12% to 15% of those were observed once. The ten largest make up 7.6% of the sample. CDR1 MNHNS and CDR2 SASEGT are derived from the germline V gene. The cysteine opens and the phenylalanine closes a CDR3 of 15 amino acids. The entry retains the CDR3 DNA only, 45 bases that are in frame from base 1. The V and J ends are trimmed by 1 base and 4 bases, leaving 10 bases between them. This clonotype came up a few times. There is no known antigen for this receptor. No much larger clonotype is one base removed from it; base qualities were not supplied.

The chain couples TRBV6-1 to TRBJ2-2, with the D gene uncertain. The source material was PBMCs from blood, sampled 14 days before vaccination. This sequence originates from a middle-aged man who received an inactivated influenza vaccine. Donor details come from another sample of the same person, matched by shared clones. The bases are TGTGCCAGCAGTGAAGATAAGTACGGCACCGGGGAGCTGTTTTTT. Protein translation: CASSEDKYGTGELFF.